These 26 T cell receptor beta chains were sequenced from one sample in a study of cytomegalovirus exposure and HLA in healthy donors. The PCR employed 60 Vbeta primers together with 13 Jbeta primers. Profiled with immunoSEQ multiplex PCR; TCRdb holds only in-frame clones, not every one. The sample records approximately 97,000 clones, 65% to 90% being singletons. The sample comprised PBMCs. The receptors shown here come from a woman between 70 and 85 years old in good health and CMV-seropositive.

This chain uses TRBV19 with TRBJ1-1; 9 bases fit TRBD1. The CDR3 is 15 residues long. The germline gives CDR1 LNHDA, CDR2 SQIVND (reference sequence). V lost 5 bases, J lost 4 bases, and 8 bases stayed unmatched. The CDR3 nucleotides read TGTGCCAGTAGTCTGGGGACAGGGCGGGCCACTGAAGCTTTCTTT. Amino acid sequence: CASSLGTGRATEAFF. Full variable domain (outside the CDR3, taken from reference TRBV19 and TRBJ1-1): DGGITQSPKYLFRKEGQNVTLSCEQNLNHDAMYWYRQDPGQGLRLIYYSQIVNDFQKGDIAEGYSVSREKKESFPLTVTSAQKNPTAFYLCASSLGTGRATEAFFGQGTRLTVV.

The chain combines TRBV6-5 with TRBJ2-3; perhaps TRBD1 as D (8 bases). Trimming took off 8 bases at V and 5 bases at J, with 17 bases between the two ends. Germline CDR1 MNHEY, CDR2 SVGAGI. The CDR3 has 14 amino acids. CDR3 in amino acids: CASSETGGVDTQYF. The CDR3 DNA sequence: TGTGCCAGCTCAGAAACAGGGGGGGTAGATACGCAGTATTTT.

This clone was observed a few times. This chain links TRBV4-3 with TRBJ1-1; D call uncertain. This CDR3 is built from 12 residues. Germline-derived CDR1 and CDR2 are LGHNA and YSLEER. Trimming stripped 4 bases from V and 5 bases from J, with 8 bases between. CDR3 sequence reads: CASSLGSTEAFF. The CDR3 nucleotides read TGCGCCAGCAGCCTAGGGAGTACTGAAGCTTTCTTT.

The chain couples TRBV4-3 to TRBJ2-7, with D maybe TRBD2 (6 bases). The CDR3 extends over 15 amino acids. V lost 2 bases and J 2 bases, leaving 13 bases between the germline ends. CDR1 and CDR2 (germline): LGHNA, YSLEER. The CDR3: CASSQQNGGTYEQYF. The CDR3 DNA follows: TGCGCCAGCAGCCAACAAAACGGGGGTACCTACGAGCAGTACTTC.

This chain connects TRBV7-2 to TRBJ1-1; tentative D call: TRBD1 (5 bases). CDR1 is SGHTA and CDR2 is FQGNSA in the germline V gene. The length of the CDR3 is 14 residues. V was clipped by 8 bases and J by 2 bases, with 15 bases between them. CDR3 residues: CASALRQGNTEAFF. CDR3 bases: TGTGCCAGCGCCCTTCGGCAGGGTAACACTGAAGCTTTCTTT.

The chain employs TRBV5-4 and TRBJ2-5; D possibly corresponds to TRBD1 (5 bases). Trimming pared 0 bases from V and 8 bases from J, leaving 14 bases between. The CDR3 is 14 amino acids. Germline CDR1 is SGHNT and CDR2 is YYREEE (reference sequence). Here the CDR3 DNA reads TGTGCCAGCAGCTTGGGGCAGGACAAGAGAACCCAGTACTTC. This codes for CASSLGQDKRTQYF.

This rearrangement joins TRBV29-1 to TRBJ2-3; D uncertain. V was pared by 0 bases and J by 4 bases, with 5 bases between. The germline V gene encodes CDR1 SQVTM and CDR2 ANQGSEA. The CDR3 consists of 12 residues. DNA for the CDR3: TGCAGCGTTGAAGAGGGCCCAGATACGCAGTATTTT. Residues: CSVEEGPDTQYF.

The chain uses TRBV18 and TRBJ2-1; 10 bases are a match to TRBD2. The CDR3 loop spans 13 amino acids. V lost 4 bases to trimming and J lost 12 bases; unmatched junction nucleotides: 6. In germline, CDR1 is KGHSH, CDR2 LQKENI. This CDR3 is CASSLEREGRQFF. DNA of the CDR3: TGTGCCAGCTCACTCGAGCGGGAGGGACGGCAGTTCTTC.

This clone was picked up one time. The V gene is TRBV7-3, the J gene TRBJ1-1; 7 nucleotides line up with TRBD1. The germline V gene encodes CDR1 SGHTA and CDR2 FQGTGA. Trimming took 5 bases from V and 2 from J; bases not matched to a gene: 5. The CDR3 extends over 14 amino acids. The CDR3 region has the DNA TGTGCCAGCAGCCAGACAGGGACTAACACTGAAGCTTTCTTT. Translating gives CASSQTGTNTEAFF.

This rearrangement joins TRBV7-2 to TRBJ1-4, with D possibly TRBD1 on 6 matching bases. From germline, CDR1 is SGHTA and CDR2 FQGNSA. CDR3 length equals 16 residues. Trimming took 5 bases from V and 4 from J, leaving 17 bases between them. The CDR3 DNA reads TGTGCCAGCAGCCCCCCAAGGGGGAGCCTTAATGAAAAACTGTTTTTT. Translation gives CASSPPRGSLNEKLFF. Full variable domain (outside the CDR3, taken from reference TRBV7-2 and TRBJ1-4): GAGVSQSPSNKVTEKGKDVELRCDPISGHTALYWYRQSLGQGLEFLIYFQGNSAPDKSGLPSDRFSAERTGGSVSTLTIQRTQQEDSAVYLCASSPPRGSLNEKLFFGSGTQLSVL.

The V call is TRBV7-2, the J call TRBJ2-5, with D possibly being TRBD1 (5 bases). Germline CDR1 and CDR2: SGHTA and FQGNSA. This CDR3 contains 15 residues. V lost 0 bases and J lost 5, with 13 bases in between. For the CDR3, the DNA is TGTGCCAGCAGCTTAGCGTCGAAGGGGATGGAGACCCAGTACTTC. As protein: CASSLASKGMETQYF.

V gene TRBV9 combines with J gene TRBJ2-5, with 8 bases identical to TRBD1. Germline assignment: CDR1 SGDLS and CDR2 YYNGEE. The CDR3 consists of 13 residues. J lost 4 bases, V lost 4 bases, and 3 bases had no gene match. In DNA, the CDR3 is TGTGCCAGCAGCCTACAGGGGGGAGAGACCCAGTACTTC. The encoded protein is CASSLQGGETQYF. Full variable domain (remainder filled in from reference TRBV9 and TRBJ2-5): DSGVTQTPKHLITATGQRVTLRCSPRSGDLSVYWYQQSLDQGLQFLIQYYNGEERAKGNILERFSAQQFPDLHSELNLSSLELGDSALYFCASSLQGGETQYFGPGTRLLVL.

The genes are TRBV2 and TRBJ1-5; 8 bases are a match to TRBD1. Germline V gene data show CDR1 as SNHLY and CDR2 as FYNNEI. J was trimmed by 1 base and V by 6 bases; bases with no gene match: 8. The CDR3 totals 16 residues. The CDR3 DNA reads as TGTGCCAGCAGCGACGGACAGGGAGGAAGCAATCAGCCCCAGCATTTT. Translation gives CASSDGQGGSNQPQHF.

The chain combines TRBV27 with TRBJ1-5; 9 bases are a match to TRBD1. Germline CDR1 is MNHEY and CDR2 is SMNVEV (reference sequence). J was trimmed by 3 bases and V by 5 bases; bases with no gene match: 11. This CDR3 region has 17 residues. In nucleotides, the CDR3 is TGTGCCAGCAGTGCGCAGACCGGGACAGGGATCAATCAGCCCCAGCATTTT. Amino acids: CASSAQTGTGINQPQHF.

V gene TRBV5-6 combines with J gene TRBJ1-6; TRBD1 might be the D (5 bases). This CDR3 is built from 14 residues. Germline V CDR1 and CDR2: SGHDT, YYEEEE. V dropped 1 base and J dropped 10 bases, with 12 bases sitting between them. The CDR3, as DNA: TGTGCCAGCAGCTTGACAGGACCCCGGTCACCCCTCCACTTT. Amino acids: CASSLTGPRSPLHF.

The V call is TRBV28, the J call TRBJ1-2; TRBD1 matches 11 bases. There are 17 residues in the CDR3. In germline, CDR1 is MDHEN, CDR2 SYDVKM. J was trimmed by 14 bases and V by 8 bases; bases with no gene match: 25. The CDR3 loop reads CASGTLGGTGGTKGRTF. The DNA of the CDR3 is TGTGCCAGCGGGACCCTCGGGGGGACAGGGGGGACTAAGGGGCGAACCTTC.

The V gene is TRBV5-1, the J gene TRBJ2-7; TRBD1 agrees at 7 bases. This CDR3 spans 15 amino acids. The germline CDR1 and CDR2 sequences are SGHRS and YFSETQ. V lost 4 bases and J lost 4; bases outside the gene matches: 11. The CDR3 DNA reads TGCGCCAGCAGCCCTGGGACAGTTATTTCTTACGAGCAGTACTTC. Translated, it gives CASSPGTVISYEQYF.

The chain couples TRBV6-1 to TRBJ1-4; D ambiguous. Looked up from germline, CDR1 is MNHNS and CDR2 is SASEGT. The CDR3 is made up of 14 amino acids. V shed 6 bases and J shed 3 bases, with 11 bases lying between them. The CDR3 is CASRSERANEKLFF. DNA of the CDR3: TGTGCCAGCAGGAGCGAGCGGGCTAATGAAAAACTGTTTTTT.

V is TRBV5-4 and J is TRBJ2-1; 9 nucleotides align to TRBD2. The CDR3 totals 15 residues. Germline values: CDR1 SGHNT, CDR2 YYREEE (reference sequence). The junction had 8 bases not matched to a gene; V was cut back by 2 bases and J by 8 bases. DNA for the CDR3: TGTGCCAGCAGCTTAATGACTAGCGGCTTCGATGAGCAGTTCTTC. Amino acids: CASSLMTSGFDEQFF.

As to this clone: A junction end diverges from the germline sequence, so it may reflect a read error. This chain links TRBV4-1 with TRBJ2-3; D is perhaps TRBD1 (6 bases). CDR1 and CDR2 from the germline V gene are MGHRA and YSYEKL. The CDR3 contains 16 residues. The CDR3 nucleotides read TGCGCCAGCAGCCAAGAAACAGGGTTCAGGACAGATATGCAGTATTTT. Protein sequence: CASSQETGFRTDMQYF.

This clone showed up just once. This rearrangement joins TRBV5-6 to TRBJ1-5, with D hard to call. The CDR3 contains 13 residues. Germline assignment: CDR1 SGHDT and CDR2 YYEEEE. Trimming removed 3 bases from V and 4 bases from J, with 8 bases in between. CDR3 loop: CASSYGINQPQHF. The CDR3 DNA reads TGTGCCAGCAGCTACGGGATTAATCAGCCCCAGCATTTT.

The chain has TRBV5-5 and TRBJ2-5; D unclear. V was cut by 1 base and J by 2 bases, with 12 bases left in between. The CDR3 loop spans 15 amino acids. Germline CDR1 SGHKS, CDR2 YYEKEE (reference sequence). The CDR3 loop is CASSLNTVSQETQYF. CDR3 bases: TGTGCCAGCAGCTTGAACACAGTTAGTCAAGAGACCCAGTACTTC.

The V and J genes are TRBV4-2 and TRBJ2-5; TRBD2 matches 11 bases. Germline V CDR1 and CDR2: LGHNA, YNFKEQ. V shed 2 bases, J shed 4 bases, and the junction held 6 bases outside the gene matches. The CDR3 consists of 16 residues. CDR3 protein: CASSQPGTSGPETQYF. CDR3 nucleotide sequence: TGTGCCAGCAGCCAACCCGGGACTAGCGGCCCAGAGACCCAGTACTTC.

Turning to this clone: One junction end does not reproduce the germline sequence, and a read error may be involved. This CDR3 reads CSSSLDVMPQHF. The CDR3 DNA is TGTTCCAGCAGCTTAGATGTAATGCCCCAGCATTTT. The V gene is TRBV7-9, the J gene TRBJ1-5; no clear D gene. The CDR3 sequence is 12 residues long. In germline, CDR1 is SEHNR, CDR2 FQNEAQ (reference sequence). The full variable domain, completed using reference TRBV7-9 and TRBJ1-5, is DTGVSQNPRHKITKRGQNVTFRCDPISEHNRLYWYRQTLGQGPEFLTYFQNEAQLEKSRLLSDRFSAERPKGSFSTLEIQRTEQGDSAMYLCSSSLDVMPQHFGDGTRLSIL.

The chain uses TRBV5-1 and TRBJ2-1, with D tentatively TRBD2 (5 bases). This CDR3 has 14 amino acids. The V end lost 7 bases, the J end lost 10 bases, and 21 bases lay between the germline ends. Germline CDR1 is SGHRS and CDR2 is YFSETQ. CDR3 residues: CASEAGPLMGEQFF. DNA of the CDR3: TGCGCCAGCGAGGCGGGCCCCCTGATGGGAGAGCAGTTCTTC.

The chain joins TRBV5-1 to TRBJ2-7, with a possible D match to TRBD2 (6 bases). CDR3 size: 11 residues. CDR1 is SGHRS, CDR2 YFSETQ, per germline. V was trimmed by 2 bases and J by 7 bases, leaving 7 bases between them. In DNA form, the CDR3 reads TGCGCCAGCAGCTTTGGAGGGGAGCAGTACTTC. Encoded protein: CASSFGGEQYF.